One sample yielded the 5 T cell receptor beta chains listed below, sequenced in a study of neurological immune-mediated disorders. Specified time point: longitudinal time-point 3. Using its own MiXCR run on the 5' RACE reads, TCRdb lists one record per CDR3 protein. The top ten clones hold over 5.5% of a sample with some 80,000 distinct CDR3 sequences, roughly 4.5% of them seen once. Sequencing was carried out using PBMCs. These receptor sequences come from a woman aged 55-69 years with multiple sclerosis.

In its sample, this clonotype was seen many times. This chain joins TRBV20-1 and TRBJ2-5; weak D call: TRBD2 (6 bases). The CDR3 totals 12 residues. In germline, CDR1 is DFQATT, CDR2 SNEGSKA (reference sequence). Deletions cut 3 bases from V and 4 bases from J, with 9 bases between. The CDR3 nucleotides are TGCAGTGCTAGTCCAGCGGGAGAGACCCAGTACTTC. It translates to CSASPAGETQYF.

This clonotype occurred many times. The gene calls are TRBV5-1 and TRBJ1-1, with D possibly TRBD1 on 6 matching bases. Germline assignment: CDR1 SGHRS and CDR2 YFSETQ. This CDR3 contains 16 residues. V lost 1 base and J lost 3, with 16 bases in between. The CDR3 sequence is CASSLTPRGGDTEAFF. Here the CDR3 DNA reads TGCGCCAGCAGCTTGACCCCCAGGGGAGGAGACACTGAAGCTTTCTTT.

The chain carries TRBV7-8 and TRBJ1-6; D is unresolved. The CDR3 runs to 15 residues. Trimming took off 5 bases at V and 10 bases at J, with 18 bases between the two ends. Germline assignment: CDR1 SGHVS and CDR2 FQNEAQ. This CDR3 is CASSNTAGALSPLHF. The CDR3 bases are TGTGCCAGCAGCAACACAGCGGGAGCCCTCTCACCCCTCCACTTT.

This clonotype was recorded at least ten times. This chain uses TRBV5-1 with TRBJ2-5; tentatively, D is TRBD1 or TRBD2 (5 bases each). Trimming pared 4 bases from V and 6 bases from J, leaving 13 bases between. The CDR3 totals 13 residues. Germline-derived CDR1 and CDR2 are SGHRS and YFSETQ. CDR3: CASSPEGLKTQYF. CDR3 in DNA: TGCGCCAGCAGCCCAGAGGGGTTGAAGACCCAGTACTTC.

There are many counts of this clonotype. The chain is built from TRBV12-3 or TRBV12-4 and TRBJ2-2; D not certain. Trimming took off 6 bases at V and 3 bases at J, with 14 bases between the two ends. CDR3 length: 15 residues. Here the CDR3 reads CASRRGRADTGELFF. The CDR3 bases are TGTGCCAGCAGAAGAGGACGTGCGGACACCGGGGAGCTGTTTTTT.